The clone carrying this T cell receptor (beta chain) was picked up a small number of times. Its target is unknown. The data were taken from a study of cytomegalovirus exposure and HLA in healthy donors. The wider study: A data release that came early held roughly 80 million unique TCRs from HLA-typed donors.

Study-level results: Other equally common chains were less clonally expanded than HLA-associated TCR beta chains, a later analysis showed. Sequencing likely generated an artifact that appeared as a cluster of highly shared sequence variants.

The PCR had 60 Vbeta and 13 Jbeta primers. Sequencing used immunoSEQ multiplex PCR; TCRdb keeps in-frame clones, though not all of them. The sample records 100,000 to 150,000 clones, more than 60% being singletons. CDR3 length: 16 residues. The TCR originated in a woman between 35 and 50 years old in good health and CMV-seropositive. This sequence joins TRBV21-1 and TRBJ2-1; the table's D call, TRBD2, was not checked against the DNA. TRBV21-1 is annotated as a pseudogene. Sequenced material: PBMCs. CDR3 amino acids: CASSIASERTYNEQFF. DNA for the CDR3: TGTGCCAGCAGCATTGCTAGCGAGCGGACCTACAATGAGCAGTTCTTC.